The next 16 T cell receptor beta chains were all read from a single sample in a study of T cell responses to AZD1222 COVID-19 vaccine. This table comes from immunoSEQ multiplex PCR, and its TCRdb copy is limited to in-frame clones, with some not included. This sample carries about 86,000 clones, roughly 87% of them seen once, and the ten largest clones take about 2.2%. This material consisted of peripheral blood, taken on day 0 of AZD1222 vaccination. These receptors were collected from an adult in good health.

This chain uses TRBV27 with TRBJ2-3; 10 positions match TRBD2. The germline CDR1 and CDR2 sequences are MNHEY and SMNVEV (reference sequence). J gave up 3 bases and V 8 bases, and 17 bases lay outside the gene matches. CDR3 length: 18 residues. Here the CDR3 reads CASRPRAGGPQYTDTQYF. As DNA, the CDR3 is TGTGCCAGCCGACCCCGAGCGGGAGGGCCTCAGTATACAGATACGCAGTATTTT.

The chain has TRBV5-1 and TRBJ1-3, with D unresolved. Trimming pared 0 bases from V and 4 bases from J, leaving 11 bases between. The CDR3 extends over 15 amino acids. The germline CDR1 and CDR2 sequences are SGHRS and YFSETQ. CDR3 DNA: TGCGCCAGCAGCTTGGGAGGGCTGGGAGGAAACACCATATATTTT. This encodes CASSLGGLGGNTIYF.

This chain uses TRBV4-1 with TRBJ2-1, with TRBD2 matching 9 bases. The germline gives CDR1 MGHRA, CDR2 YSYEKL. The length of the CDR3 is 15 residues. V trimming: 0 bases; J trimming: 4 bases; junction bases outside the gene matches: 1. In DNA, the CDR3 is TGCGCCAGCAGCCAAGATACTAGCGGGTACAATGAGCAGTTCTTC. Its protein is CASSQDTSGYNEQFF.

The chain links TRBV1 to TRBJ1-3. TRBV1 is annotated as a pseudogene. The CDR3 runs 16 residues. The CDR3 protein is CTSSPRPGEPGNTIYF. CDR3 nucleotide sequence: TGCACCAGCAGCCCACGCCCCGGGGAACCTGGAAACACCATATATTTT.

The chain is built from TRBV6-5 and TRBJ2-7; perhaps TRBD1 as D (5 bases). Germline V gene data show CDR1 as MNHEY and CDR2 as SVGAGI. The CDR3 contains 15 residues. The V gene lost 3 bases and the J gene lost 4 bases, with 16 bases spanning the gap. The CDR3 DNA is TGTGCCAGCAGTTATACGAGACAGAATCTATACGAGCAGTACTTC. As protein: CASSYTRQNLYEQYF.

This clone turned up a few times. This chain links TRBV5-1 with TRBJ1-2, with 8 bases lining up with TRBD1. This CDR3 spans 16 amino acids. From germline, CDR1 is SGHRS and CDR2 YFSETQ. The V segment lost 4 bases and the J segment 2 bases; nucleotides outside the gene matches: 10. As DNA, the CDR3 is TGCGCCAGCAGCGGAGGCCTGCGACAGGGGAACTATGGCTACACCTTC. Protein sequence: CASSGGLRQGNYGYTF.

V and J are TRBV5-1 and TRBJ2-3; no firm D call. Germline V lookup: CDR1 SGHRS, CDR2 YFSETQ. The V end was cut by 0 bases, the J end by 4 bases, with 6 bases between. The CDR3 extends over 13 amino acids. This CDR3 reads CASSLGAPDTQYF. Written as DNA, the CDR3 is TGCGCCAGCAGCTTGGGGGCTCCAGATACGCAGTATTTT. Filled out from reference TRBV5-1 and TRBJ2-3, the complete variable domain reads KAGVTQTPRYLIKTRGQQVTLSCSPISGHRSVSWYQQTPGQGLQFLFEYFSETQRNKGNFPGRFSGRQFSNSRSEMNVSTLELGDSALYLCASSLGAPDTQYFGPGTRLTVL.

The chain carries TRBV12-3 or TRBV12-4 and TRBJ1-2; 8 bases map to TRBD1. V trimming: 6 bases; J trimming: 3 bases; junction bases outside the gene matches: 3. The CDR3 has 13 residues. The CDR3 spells CASSQTGDYGYTF. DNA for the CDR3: TGTGCCAGCAGCCAGACAGGGGACTATGGCTACACCTTC.

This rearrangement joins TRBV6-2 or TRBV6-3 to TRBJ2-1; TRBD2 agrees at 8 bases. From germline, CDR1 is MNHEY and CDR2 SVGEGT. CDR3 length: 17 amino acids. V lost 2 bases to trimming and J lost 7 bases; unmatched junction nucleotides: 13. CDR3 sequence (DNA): TGTGCCAGCAGTTACAGGGCTCCGGGAGGGCCTGGTAATGAGCAGTTCTTC. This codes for CASSYRAPGGPGNEQFF.

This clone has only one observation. CDR3 sequence reads: CASSPWSSGNTIYF. The DNA of the CDR3 is TGTGCCAGCTCACCATGGAGCTCTGGAAACACCATATATTTT. The chain carries TRBV18 and TRBJ1-3; unclear D gene. This CDR3 has 14 amino acids. V was trimmed by 2 bases and J by 0 bases, leaving 5 bases between them. The germline gives CDR1 KGHSH, CDR2 LQKENI.

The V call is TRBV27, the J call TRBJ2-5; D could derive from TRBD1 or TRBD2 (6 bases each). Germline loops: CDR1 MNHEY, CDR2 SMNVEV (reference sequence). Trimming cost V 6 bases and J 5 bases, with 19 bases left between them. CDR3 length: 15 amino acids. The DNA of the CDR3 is TGTGCCAGCAGGATGACACAGGGAGGTCAGGAGACCCAGTACTTC. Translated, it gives CASRMTQGGQETQYF.

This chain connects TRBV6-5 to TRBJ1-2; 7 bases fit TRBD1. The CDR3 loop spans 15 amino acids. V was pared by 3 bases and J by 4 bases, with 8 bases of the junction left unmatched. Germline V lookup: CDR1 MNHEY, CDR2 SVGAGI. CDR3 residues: CASSYYRGRGYGYTF. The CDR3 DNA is TGTGCCAGCAGTTATTACAGGGGAAGGGGCTATGGCTACACCTTC.

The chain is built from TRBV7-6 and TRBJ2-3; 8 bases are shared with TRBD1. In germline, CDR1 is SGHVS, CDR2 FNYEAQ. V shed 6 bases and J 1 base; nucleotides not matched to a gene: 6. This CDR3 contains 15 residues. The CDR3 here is CASRPSTGGTDTQYF. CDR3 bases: TGTGCCAGCAGGCCGTCGACAGGGGGCACAGATACGCAGTATTTT.

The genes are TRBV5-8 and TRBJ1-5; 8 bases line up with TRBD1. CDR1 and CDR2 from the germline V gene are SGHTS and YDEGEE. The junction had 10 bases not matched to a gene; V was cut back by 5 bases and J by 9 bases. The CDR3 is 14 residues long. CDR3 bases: TGTGCCAGCAGAACCGGGACAGGCTCACCGCCCCAGCATTTT. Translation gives CASRTGTGSPPQHF.

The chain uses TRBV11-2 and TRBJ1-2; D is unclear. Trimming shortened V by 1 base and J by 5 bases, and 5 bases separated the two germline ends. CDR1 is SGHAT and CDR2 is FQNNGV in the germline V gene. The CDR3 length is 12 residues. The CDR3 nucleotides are TGTGCCAGCAGCTTAGTACAGTATGGCTACACCTTC. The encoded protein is CASSLVQYGYTF.

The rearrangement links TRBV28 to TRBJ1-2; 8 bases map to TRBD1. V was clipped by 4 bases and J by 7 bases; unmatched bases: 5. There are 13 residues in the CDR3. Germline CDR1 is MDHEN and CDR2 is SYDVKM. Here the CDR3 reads CASSSDRVGGYTF. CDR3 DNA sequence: TGTGCCAGCAGTTCGGACAGGGTGGGTGGCTACACCTTC.